The source of this T cell receptor (beta chain) is a study of T cell changes during pregnancy in multiple sclerosis. Some clones are missing from TCRdb's copy, which holds only in-frame ones; the method was immunoSEQ multiplex PCR. The table has about 34,000 clones, around nine tenths seen once. CDR3 length: 12 residues. Germline lookup yields CDR1 SGHDT and CDR2 YYEEEE. Trimming took 0 bases from V and 7 from J, leaving 7 bases between them. V is TRBV5-6 and J is TRBJ1-2; D might be TRBD1 (5 bases). Sequencing used CD8+ T cells from peripheral blood mononuclear cells, obtained in the third trimester of pregnancy. This receptor was taken from a female donor with multiple sclerosis, enrolled in a pregnancy study. The CDR3 coding sequence is TGTGCCAGCAGCTTGGGGAGGGGTGGCTACACCTTC. It specifies CASSLGRGGYTF.